This T cell receptor beta chain originates from a study of blood T cell repertoires in COVID-19. Background on the study: The origin of the acute and convalescent COVID-19 samples was the United States, Italy and Spain. The analysed material was cDNA or gDNA that came from T cells, B-cell-depleted T cells, or PBMCs.

CDR1 SGHDT and CDR2 YYEEEE come from the germline V gene. V lost 0 bases and J 0 bases, leaving 6 bases between the germline ends. The CDR3 has 14 amino acids. Authors' data handling: Scientists estimated how many nucleated cells there were by amplifying reference gene primers. TCRdb's table, derived via immunoSEQ multiplex PCR, lists solely in-frame clones and lacks some. The D gene and trimming were derived from the DNA, and the V and J assignments and clone size from that table. The sample yields roughly 200,000 clones, under 90% seen once. The receptor was isolated from a woman aged 80 or over with active or convalescent COVID-19. Sequenced sample: peripheral blood. V gene TRBV5-6 combines with J gene TRBJ1-2; no clear D gene. This CDR3 reads CASSLGVSNYGYTF. CDR3 bases: TGTGCCAGCAGCTTGGGAGTTTCTAACTATGGCTACACCTTC. The full variable domain, completed using reference TRBV5-6 and TRBJ1-2, is DAGVTQSPTHLIKTRGQQVTLRCSPKSGHDTVSWYQQALGQGPQFIFQYYEEEERQRGNFPDRFSGHQFPNYSSELNVNALLLGDSALYLCASSLGVSNYGYTFGSGTRLTVV.